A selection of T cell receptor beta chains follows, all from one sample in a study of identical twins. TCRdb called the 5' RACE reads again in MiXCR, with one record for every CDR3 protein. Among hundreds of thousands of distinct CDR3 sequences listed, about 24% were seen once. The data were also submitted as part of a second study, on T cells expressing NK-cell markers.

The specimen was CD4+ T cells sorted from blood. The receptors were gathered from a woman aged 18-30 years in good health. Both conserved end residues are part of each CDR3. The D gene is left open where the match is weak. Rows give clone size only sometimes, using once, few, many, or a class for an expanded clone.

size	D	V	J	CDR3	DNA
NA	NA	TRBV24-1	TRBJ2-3	CATKGDYTDTQYF	TGTGCCACCAAAGGCGATTACACAGATACGCAGTATTTT
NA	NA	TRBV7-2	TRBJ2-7	CASSFLIGEGQYF	TGTGCCAGCAGCTTCCTGATTGGAGAAGGGCAGTACTTC
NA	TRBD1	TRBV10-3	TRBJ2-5	CATSGGRETQYF	TGTGCCACCTCAGGGGGCCGAGAGACCCAGTACTTC
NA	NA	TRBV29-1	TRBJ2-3	CSPAGLSRADTQYF	TGCAGCCCCGCAGGCCTCAGTAGGGCAGATACGCAGTATTTT
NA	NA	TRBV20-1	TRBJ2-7	CSARRENEQYF	TGCAGTGCTAGAAGGGAAAACGAGCAGTACTTC
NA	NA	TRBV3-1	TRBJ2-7	CASRPRGSFYEQYF	TGTGCCAGCAGACCCCGAGGTAGCTTCTACGAGCAGTACTTC
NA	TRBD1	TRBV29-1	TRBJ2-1	CSGSTGGEQFF	TGCAGCGGATCTACAGGGGGAGAGCAGTTCTTC
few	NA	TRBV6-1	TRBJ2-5	CASTRQFQETQYF	TGTGCCAGCACTAGACAGTTCCAAGAGACCCAGTACTTC
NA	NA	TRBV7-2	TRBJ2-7	CASSPTTGRYEQYF	TGTGCCAGCAGCCCGACGACAGGGAGGTACGAGCAGTACTTC
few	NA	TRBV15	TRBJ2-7	CATSRTISYEQYF	TGTGCCACCAGCAGAACCATCTCCTACGAGCAGTACTTC
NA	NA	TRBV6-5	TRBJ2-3	CASSYLGGPLDTQYF	TGTGCCAGCAGTTACTTGGGGGGGCCGTTAGATACGCAGTATTTT
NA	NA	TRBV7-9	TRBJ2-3	CASSRRGTDTQYF	TGTGCCAGCAGCAGGAGGGGGACAGATACGCAGTATTTT
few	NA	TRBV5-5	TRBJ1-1	CASSLSNRQLNTEAFF	TGTGCCAGCAGCTTATCGAACAGACAATTGAACACTGAAGCTTTCTTT
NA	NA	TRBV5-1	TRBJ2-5	CASVRGLFGRETQYF	TGCGCCAGCGTAAGGGGCCTTTTCGGGAGAGAGACCCAGTACTTC
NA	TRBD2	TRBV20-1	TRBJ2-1	CSARGPRGGGGEQFF	TGCAGTGCCCGTGGTCCCCGGGGGGGCGGGGGTGAGCAGTTCTTC
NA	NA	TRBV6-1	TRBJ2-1	CASSAVNRRSPFF	TGTGCCAGCAGTGCAGTTAATCGGCGGAGTCCGTTCTTC
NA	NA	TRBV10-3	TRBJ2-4	CATLQGGLSMDIQYF	TGTGCCACCCTTCAAGGGGGGTTAAGTATGGACATTCAGTACTTC
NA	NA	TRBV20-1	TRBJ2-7	CSATPTGRDSYEQYF	TGCAGTGCCACACCTACAGGAAGGGACTCCTACGAGCAGTACTTC
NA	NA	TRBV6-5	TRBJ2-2	CASSYGTGPQITGELFF	TGTGCCAGCAGTTACGGGACCGGGCCACAGATCACCGGGGAGCTGTTTTTT
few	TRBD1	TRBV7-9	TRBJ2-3	CASSSLGTEGDTQYF	TGTGCCAGCAGCTCCTTAGGGACAGAGGGAGATACGCAGTATTTT
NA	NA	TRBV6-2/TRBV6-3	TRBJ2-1	CASSLNGIKQFF	TGTGCCAGCAGTTTAAACGGGATAAAGCAGTTCTTC
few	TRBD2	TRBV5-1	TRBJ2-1	CASSLSLAGYNEQFF	TGCGCCAGCAGCTTGAGTCTAGCGGGCTACAATGAGCAGTTCTTC
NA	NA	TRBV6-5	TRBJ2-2	CASSYLGFPNTGELFF	TGTGCCAGCAGTTACCTGGGGTTCCCGAACACCGGGGAGCTGTTTTTT
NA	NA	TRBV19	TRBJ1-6	CATPRATGRHSPLHF	TGTGCCACCCCTCGTGCGACAGGAAGGCATTCACCCCTCCACTTT